This T cell receptor beta chain was identified in a study of OX40 agonist ivuxolimab in advanced cancers. Study details: Cohort: about 80% men, mean age about 60, aged about 20 to 85.

The data were produced by immunoSEQ multiplex PCR, yet TCRdb's version contains in-frame clones alone and is incomplete. The table lists fewer than 90,000 clones, around 83% of them singletons, with approximately 8.4% in the top ten. The TCR originated in an adult with an advanced solid tumor such as melanoma, head and neck, liver or kidney cancer. Sequencing was performed on CD4+ or CD8+ T cells sorted from blood, taken in a trial of the OX40 agonist ivuxolimab.

CDR3 sequence reads: CASSQDGDEQFF. Written as DNA, the CDR3 is TGCGCCAGCAGCCAAGATGGCGATGAGCAGTTCTTC. The J gene is TRBJ2-1, the V gene TRBV4-3; D gene uncertain. Trimming shortened V by 0 bases and J by 8 bases, and 5 bases separated the two germline ends. Germline loops: CDR1 LGHNA, CDR2 YSLEER. This CDR3 is 12 amino acids long.